The next 16 T cell receptor beta chains were all read from a single sample in a study of shared clonotypes between healthy human individuals. The data were produced by immunoSEQ multiplex PCR, yet TCRdb's version contains in-frame clones alone and is incomplete. This sample has 1.6 million or so clones, with around 97% found just once. The material sequenced was naive CD4+ T cells sorted from blood. Subset: CD45RA+ positively selected. These receptors came from a man younger than 40 in good health.

This sequence joins TRBV18 and TRBJ1-3; TRBD1 matches at 7 bases. Losses at the gene ends were 5 bases for V and 9 bases for J; bases not matched to a gene: 1. The CDR3 sequence is 11 residues long. The germline V gene has CDR1 KGHSH and CDR2 LQKENI. The CDR3 nucleotides read TGTGCCAGCTCAAACAGGGGCACCATATATTTT. It is translated as CASSNRGTIYF.

V and J are TRBV9 and TRBJ2-5; 7 nucleotides match TRBD1. The CDR3 loop spans 14 amino acids. V lost 4 bases and J lost 5; bases outside the gene matches: 8. Germline assignment: CDR1 SGDLS and CDR2 YYNGEE. CDR3 nucleotide sequence: TGTGCCAGCAGCACCACAGGGGTTCGGGAGACCCAGTACTTC. Translation: CASSTTGVRETQYF.

The J gene is TRBJ1-1, the V gene TRBV27; D unresolved. The CDR3 covers 12 residues. Germline loops: CDR1 MNHEY, CDR2 SMNVEV (reference sequence). V lost 1 base, J lost 11 bases, and 11 bases lay in between. CDR3 in amino acids: CASSLFFSDAFF. CDR3 in DNA: TGTGCCAGCAGTTTATTCTTTTCGGACGCTTTCTTT.

This chain joins TRBV28 and TRBJ1-5, with D tentatively TRBD1 (6 bases). V lost 6 bases, J lost 6 bases, and 18 bases lay in between. The germline V gene encodes CDR1 MDHEN and CDR2 SYDVKM. The CDR3 spans 15 residues. CDR3 in amino acids: CASSPPPGHGQPQHF. Written as DNA, the CDR3 is TGTGCCAGCAGCCCCCCGCCGGGACATGGTCAGCCCCAGCATTTT.

The rearrangement joins TRBV10-3 to TRBJ1-5; a possible D gene is TRBD1 (5 bases). Between the trimmed V and J ends, which lost 3 bases and 5 bases, there was a span of 14 bases. Germline assignment: CDR1 ENHRY and CDR2 SYGVKD. This CDR3 is 15 amino acids long. The CDR3 sequence is CAISDPGGQDQPQHF. The CDR3 region has the DNA TGTGCCATCAGTGATCCGGGGGGTCAGGATCAGCCCCAGCATTTT.

The chain uses TRBV5-1 and TRBJ2-6; no clear D. CDR1 and CDR2 (germline): SGHRS, YFSETQ. The germline V and J ends were trimmed by 4 bases and 0 bases, with 14 bases remaining between them. The CDR3 has 17 amino acids. CDR3 region: CASSLASKGSGANVLTF. CDR3 bases: TGCGCCAGCAGCCTCGCTAGTAAGGGCTCTGGGGCCAACGTCCTGACTTTC.

The V and J genes are TRBV19 and TRBJ1-5; unclear D gene. V was clipped by 0 bases and J by 7 bases, with 7 bases between them. CDR1 and CDR2 (germline): LNHDA, SQIVND (reference sequence). There are 13 residues in the CDR3. CDR3 loop: CASSIDHIQPQHF. The CDR3 DNA reads TGTGCCAGTAGTATAGACCACATCCAGCCCCAGCATTTT.

This clone was observed a single time. The CDR3 region is CASTLGGREGQPQHF. CDR3 nucleotides: TGTGCCAGCACCCTGGGTGGAAGAGAGGGGCAGCCCCAGCATTTT. The chain carries TRBV28 and TRBJ1-5, with a possible D match to TRBD1 (5 bases). V was shortened by 7 bases and J by 7 bases, with 20 bases between the two germline ends. The CDR3 loop spans 15 amino acids. Germline V gene sequence: CDR1 MDHEN, CDR2 SYDVKM. The whole variable domain, remainder taken from reference TRBV28 and TRBJ1-5, is DVKVTQSSRYLVKRTGEKVFLECVQDMDHENMFWYRQDPGLGLRLIYFSYDVKMKEKGDIPEGYSVSREKKERFSLILESASTNQTSMYLCASTLGGREGQPQHFGDGTRLSIL.

The CDR3 DNA follows: TGCGCCAGCAGCCCAGGGACCGTCGTTAATGAAAAACTGTTTTTT. Protein sequence: CASSPGTVVNEKLFF. V usage is TRBV5-1 and J usage is TRBJ1-4; D might be TRBD1 (5 bases). The CDR3 contains 15 residues. Germline CDR1 SGHRS, CDR2 YFSETQ. V was pared by 4 bases and J by 4 bases, with 14 bases between.

This chain joins TRBV27 and TRBJ2-7; D perhaps matches TRBD2 (5 bases). From germline, CDR1 is MNHEY and CDR2 SMNVEV (reference sequence). The CDR3 is made up of 15 amino acids. Trimming took 5 bases from V and 1 from J, leaving 15 bases between them. CDR3 nucleotides: TGTGCCAGCAGTAACCCGGGCGACTATTCCTACGAGCAGTACTTC. This gives the protein CASSNPGDYSYEQYF.

This chain joins TRBV7-9 and TRBJ2-3, with D hard to call. Trimming removed 1 base at V and 4 bases at J, with 12 bases between. The CDR3 contains 15 residues. CDR1 SEHNR and CDR2 FQNEAQ come from the germline V gene (reference sequence). CDR3 in amino acids: CASSLGLVGSDTQYF. CDR3 nucleotides: TGTGCCAGCAGCTTAGGGCTAGTCGGGTCAGATACGCAGTATTTT.

This chain uses TRBV7-9 with TRBJ1-4, with D perhaps TRBD1 (5 bases). Germline V CDR1 and CDR2: SEHNR, FQNEAQ (reference sequence). CDR3 length equals 18 residues. V was shortened by 1 base and J by 0 bases, with 15 bases between the two germline ends. The CDR3 DNA reads TGTGCCAGCAGCTTAGGGGGCAGGTTTGGACCAACTAATGAAAAACTGTTTTTT. Its protein product is CASSLGGRFGPTNEKLFF.

This clone was seen only a few times. This chain connects TRBV2 to TRBJ1-2; 7 bases agree with TRBD1. The CDR3 sequence is 15 residues long. Germline trimming cut 6 bases from V and 3 bases from J; bases unmatched to any gene: 10. Germline V gives CDR1 SNHLY, CDR2 FYNNEI. The CDR3 DNA reads TGTGCCAGCAGGCGGGGGCAGGGGGAGTACTATGGCTACACCTTC. Protein product: CASRRGQGEYYGYTF.

The chain recombines TRBV11-2 with TRBJ1-1, with a weak D call TRBD1 (5 bases). CDR1 SGHAT and CDR2 FQNNGV come from the germline V gene. V was pared by 1 base and J by 6 bases, with 15 bases between. The CDR3 sequence is 15 residues long. The DNA for the CDR3 is TGTGCCAGCAGCTTAGTGGGCAGGGTAGGACCTGAAGCTTTCTTT. Translated: CASSLVGRVGPEAFF.

The chain is built from TRBV9 and TRBJ1-2; perhaps TRBD1 as D (5 bases). Germline V gene lookup returns CDR1 SGDLS and CDR2 YYNGEE. There are 15 residues in the CDR3. The germline V and J ends were trimmed by 0 bases and 9 bases, with 18 bases remaining between them. The CDR3 sequence: CASSVVGVGSQSYTF. The DNA for the CDR3 is TGTGCCAGCAGCGTAGTAGGGGTCGGTTCCCAGAGCTACACCTTC.

The chain employs TRBV6-1 and TRBJ2-5; 8 bases fit TRBD2. J gave up 4 bases and V 3 bases, and 7 bases lay outside the gene matches. Germline CDR1 MNHNS, CDR2 SASEGT. The CDR3 spans 15 residues. The CDR3 DNA reads TGTGCCAGCAGTGATAGCGGGACTATAAGAGAGACCCAGTACTTC. It specifies CASSDSGTIRETQYF.